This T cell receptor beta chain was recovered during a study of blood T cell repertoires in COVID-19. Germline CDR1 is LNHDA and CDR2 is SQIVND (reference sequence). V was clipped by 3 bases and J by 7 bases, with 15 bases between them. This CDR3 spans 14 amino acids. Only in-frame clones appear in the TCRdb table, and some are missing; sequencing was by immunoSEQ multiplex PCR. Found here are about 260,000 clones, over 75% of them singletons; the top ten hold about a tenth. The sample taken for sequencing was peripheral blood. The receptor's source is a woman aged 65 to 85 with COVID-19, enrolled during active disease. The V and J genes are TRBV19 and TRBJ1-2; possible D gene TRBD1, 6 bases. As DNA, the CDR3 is TGTGCCAGTAGTATCGGACAGTTGGATGGTGGCTACACCTTC. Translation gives CASSIGQLDGGYTF.